Following are 27 T cell receptor beta chains from one sample sequenced in a study of CD8 T cells in Susac syndrome. RNA totalling about 0.5 to 1 ug underwent reverse transcription with random hexamers. MiXCR was run by TCRdb on the immunoSEQ multiplex PCR reads, yielding one entry per CDR3 protein. The sample consists of 250,000 or so distinct CDR3 sequences, about 94% of them appearing once. Input material: CD4+ T cells from PBMCs. The receptors stem from a human donor with multiple sclerosis.

The chain links TRBV24-1 to TRBJ2-7; D gene ambiguous. This CDR3 is 12 amino acids long. Germline lookup yields CDR1 KGHDR and CDR2 SFDVKD. The ends were cut back, 4 bases at V and 3 bases at J, with 6 bases in the middle. CDR3 loop: CATSDRGYEQYF. The CDR3 DNA reads as TGTGCCACCAGTGACCGAGGCTACGAGCAGTACTTC.

The chain couples TRBV21-1 to TRBJ2-5; TRBD2, as called in the table, went unchecked against the DNA. TRBV21-1 is a recognized pseudogene. The CDR3 runs to 18 residues. CDR3 sequence (DNA): TGTGCCAGCAGCAAAGGTGGGACTAGCGGGAGCGGAGGAGAGACCCAGTACTTC. Its translation is CASSKGGTSGSGGETQYF.

The chain couples TRBV5-1 to TRBJ2-1; D gene unclear. V dropped 7 bases and J dropped 8 bases, with 19 bases sitting between them. There are 14 residues in the CDR3. Germline V CDR1 and CDR2: SGHRS, YFSETQ. The CDR3 reads CASARDLQSHEQFF. DNA of the CDR3: TGCGCCAGCGCGCGAGACCTACAGTCCCATGAGCAGTTCTTC. Full variable domain (remainder filled in from reference TRBV5-1 and TRBJ2-1): KAGVTQTPRYLIKTRGQQVTLSCSPISGHRSVSWYQQTPGQGLQFLFEYFSETQRNKGNFPGRFSGRQFSNSRSEMNVSTLELGDSALYLCASARDLQSHEQFFGPGTRLTVL.

The V call is TRBV7-2, the J call TRBJ2-5, with TRBD1 matching over 10 bases. The CDR3 runs to 13 residues. From germline, CDR1 is SGHTA and CDR2 FQGNSA. V shed 6 bases, J shed 4 bases, and the junction held 2 bases outside the gene matches. The CDR3 DNA is TGTGCCAGCAGGACAGGGGGCACAGAGACCCAGTACTTC. It translates to CASRTGGTETQYF.

This clonotype has a single count. CDR3 sequence: CASSMLWEATEAFF. The DNA for the CDR3 is TGTGCCAGTAGTATGTTGTGGGAGGCCACTGAAGCTTTCTTT. The chain uses TRBV19 and TRBJ1-1, with D unclear. Trimming took off 3 bases at V and 4 bases at J, with 12 bases between the two ends. CDR1 and CDR2 (germline): LNHDA, SQIVND (reference sequence). This CDR3 has 14 residues.

The chain joins TRBV6-1 to TRBJ2-1, with 11 bases lining up with TRBD2. Per germline, CDR1 MNHNS and CDR2 SASEGT. Germline trimming cut 6 bases from V and 0 bases from J; bases unmatched to any gene: 7. The CDR3 has 17 amino acids. The CDR3 reads CASSRGTSGRSYNEQFF. As DNA, the CDR3 is TGTGCCAGCAGCCGAGGGACTAGCGGACGCTCCTACAATGAGCAGTTCTTC.

The J gene is TRBJ2-5, the V gene TRBV20-1; the D gene is possibly TRBD2 (6 bases). This CDR3 is built from 13 residues. The V end was cut by 6 bases, the J end by 5 bases, with 16 bases between. Germline CDR1 and CDR2: DFQATT and SNEGSKA (reference sequence). CDR3 nucleotide sequence: TGCAGTGCCTGGTGGGCGGGAACGGAGACCCAGTACTTC. Protein: CSAWWAGTETQYF.

V gene TRBV24-1 combines with J gene TRBJ2-3; the match to TRBD2 covers 9 bases. Germline CDR1 reads KGHDR; CDR2 reads SFDVKD. This CDR3 contains 14 residues. V trimming: 7 bases; J trimming: 1 base; junction bases outside the gene matches: 2. The CDR3 nucleotides read TGTGCCACCAGAAGGACTAGCGGCACAGATACGCAGTATTTT. It codes for CATRRTSGTDTQYF.

The CDR3 spells CASSQDSNGISGYTF. CDR3 nucleotide sequence: TGTGCCAGCAGCCAAGATTCTAATGGTATCAGTGGCTACACCTTC. The chain links TRBV4-2 to TRBJ1-2, with no clear D. The CDR3 spans 15 residues. CDR1 is LGHNA and CDR2 is YNFKEQ in the germline V gene. V was pared by 0 bases and J by 7 bases, with 15 bases between.

Here the CDR3 DNA reads TGCAGTGCTAGACGCCCGGGACTAGCGGGGAACGAGCAGTACTTC. Protein: CSARRPGLAGNEQYF. The chain uses TRBV20-1 and TRBJ2-7; 13 bases agree with TRBD2. Germline-derived CDR1 and CDR2 are DFQATT and SNEGSKA (reference sequence). Germline trimming cut 2 bases from V and 5 bases from J; bases unmatched to any gene: 6. The CDR3 runs 15 residues.

The chain uses TRBV24-1 and TRBJ2-1; tentative D call: TRBD2 (6 bases). Germline values: CDR1 KGHDR, CDR2 SFDVKD. With 4 bases removed from V and 10 bases from J, the gap between germline ends came to 10 bases. The CDR3 is made up of 12 amino acids. The CDR3 sequence is CATSDPGVEQFF. The CDR3 DNA sequence: TGTGCCACCAGTGACCCGGGGGTGGAGCAGTTCTTC.

V is TRBV6-5 and J is TRBJ2-5; 7 bases agree with TRBD2. J gave up 5 bases and V 6 bases, and 15 bases lay outside the gene matches. CDR1 is MNHEY and CDR2 is SVGAGI in the germline V gene. CDR3 length: 16 residues. For the CDR3, the DNA is TGTGCCAGCAGACACTCCCGCGGGAGTGGGGTGGAGACCCAGTACTTC. Protein sequence: CASRHSRGSGVETQYF.

The chain is built from TRBV7-8 and TRBJ2-5, with 9 bases matching TRBD1. Germline values: CDR1 SGHVS, CDR2 FQNEAQ. CDR3 length equals 15 residues. V was clipped by 2 bases and J by 5 bases; unmatched bases: 6. The CDR3 sequence: CASSLRDRESETQYF. The CDR3, as DNA: TGTGCCAGCAGCTTACGGGACAGGGAGTCGGAGACCCAGTACTTC.

This clonotype was seen only once. This rearrangement joins TRBV19 to TRBJ2-2, with D possibly matching TRBD1 (6 bases). V was clipped by 6 bases and J by 6 bases, with 8 bases between them. The germline CDR1 and CDR2 sequences are LNHDA and SQIVND (reference sequence). The CDR3 contains 12 residues. The DNA of the CDR3 is TGTGCCAGTAGACAGGGTCCCGGGGAGCTGTTTTTT. It yields the protein CASRQGPGELFF.

The V call is TRBV25-1, the J call TRBJ1-1, with TRBD1 identical over 7 bases. Losses at the gene ends were 4 bases for V and 1 base for J; bases not matched to a gene: 3. This CDR3 region has 14 residues. Germline loops: CDR1 MGHDK, CDR2 SYGVNS. The CDR3 loop reads CASSAGQRNTEAFF. The CDR3 nucleotides read TGTGCCAGCAGTGCGGGACAGAGGAACACTGAAGCTTTCTTT.

The chain carries TRBV18 and TRBJ2-5, with no clear D. The CDR3 covers 15 residues. Germline V gives CDR1 KGHSH, CDR2 LQKENI. V lost 1 base to trimming and J lost 5 bases, with 14 bases between them. CDR3 loop: CASSPLASLRETQYF. CDR3 in DNA: TGTGCCAGCTCACCACTCGCCAGTTTGCGGGAGACCCAGTACTTC. Together with reference TRBV18 and TRBJ2-5, the CDR3 gives the full variable domain: NAGVMQNPRHLVRRRGQEARLRCSPMKGHSHVYWYRQLPEEGLKFMVYLQKENIIDESGMPKERFSAEFPKEGPSILRIQQVVRGDSAAYFCASSPLASLRETQYFGPGTRLLVL.

The rearrangement links TRBV6-5 to TRBJ1-6; TRBD1 might be the D (5 bases). From germline, CDR1 is MNHEY and CDR2 SVGAGI. The CDR3 has 15 amino acids. V was trimmed by 2 bases and J by 7 bases, leaving 12 bases between them. The CDR3 DNA reads TGTGCCAGCAGTTACGATGGGGGTTCCAATTCACCCCTCCACTTT. Translation gives CASSYDGGSNSPLHF.

The chain is built from TRBV12-3 or TRBV12-4 and TRBJ2-1; the match to TRBD1 covers 11 bases. The ends lost 5 bases at V and 5 bases at J; junction bases unmatched: 2. The CDR3 runs 14 residues. CDR3 residues: CASSRDRGDNEQFF. For the CDR3, the DNA is TGTGCCAGCAGTAGGGACAGGGGGGACAATGAGCAGTTCTTC.

The chain recombines TRBV6-5 with TRBJ2-5; the D gene is possibly TRBD2 (6 bases). Trimming took off 8 bases at V and 5 bases at J, with 15 bases between the two ends. CDR3 length: 13 residues. CDR1 and CDR2 from the germline V gene are MNHEY and SVGAGI. CDR3 sequence (DNA): TGTGCCAGCTCCTACGCGGGGTTGGAGACCCAGTACTTC. Protein sequence: CASSYAGLETQYF.

The chain recombines TRBV4-1 with TRBJ2-7; D is ambiguous. Germline V gene data show CDR1 as MGHRA and CDR2 as YSYEKL. This CDR3 region has 14 residues. Trimming took off 0 bases at V and 4 bases at J, with 10 bases between the two ends. In DNA form, the CDR3 reads TGCGCCAGCAGCCAAGAGTCTGGAATTTACGAGCAGTACGTC. It yields the protein CASSQESGIYEQYV.

This clonotype was detected once. The chain couples TRBV3-1 to TRBJ2-1; 8 positions match TRBD2. CDR1 and CDR2 from the germline V gene are LGHDT and YNNKEL (reference sequence). The CDR3 sequence is 15 residues long. With 4 bases clipped from V and 5 bases from J, the junction kept 7 bases outside the gene matches. The CDR3 bases are TGTGCCAGCAGCCGGGGTGCGGGGGGAAACAATGAGCAGTTCTTC. This sequence encodes CASSRGAGGNNEQFF.

The chain links TRBV2 to TRBJ2-5, with 12 bases lining up with TRBD1. CDR3 length: 15 residues. CDR1 and CDR2 from the germline V gene are SNHLY and FYNNEI. With 6 bases clipped from V and 11 bases from J, the junction kept 13 bases outside the gene matches. The CDR3, as DNA: TGTGCCAGCAGGCCATCCGTGGGACAGGGGGCCTTGCAGTACTTC. Amino acids: CASRPSVGQGALQYF.

V gene TRBV7-9 combines with J gene TRBJ1-1; 8 bases are shared with TRBD1. Germline trimming cut 3 bases from V and 1 base from J; bases unmatched to any gene: 4. Germline CDR1 and CDR2: SEHNR and FQNEAQ (reference sequence). CDR3 length: 15 residues. The CDR3 spells CASSFQGAPNTEAFF. In DNA, the CDR3 is TGTGCCAGCAGCTTTCAGGGGGCACCGAACACTGAAGCTTTCTTT.

The CDR3 protein is CASSLADGTSQPQHF. The DNA for the CDR3 is TGTGCCAGCAGCCTCGCTGACGGTACAAGTCAGCCCCAGCATTTT. The V gene is TRBV12-3 or TRBV12-4, the J gene TRBJ1-5; no definite D call. This CDR3 comprises 15 residues. The V end lost 6 bases, the J end lost 6 bases, and 18 bases lay between the germline ends.

The rearrangement joins TRBV24-1 to TRBJ2-5; D may be TRBD1 or TRBD2 (5 bases each). The germline CDR1 and CDR2 sequences are KGHDR and SFDVKD. The CDR3 is 13 amino acids. V lost 5 bases, J lost 3 bases, and 9 bases lay in between. CDR3 in DNA: TGTGCCACCAGTGGCAGGGAGAAAGAGACCCAGTACTTC. Protein sequence: CATSGREKETQYF.

V is TRBV7-8 and J is TRBJ2-4, with 7 bases aligning to TRBD2. Germline V gene data show CDR1 as SGHVS and CDR2 as FQNEAQ. The CDR3 totals 15 residues. Germline trimming cut 5 bases from V and 5 bases from J; bases unmatched to any gene: 9. This CDR3 is CASSRRGLPENIQYF. CDR3 nucleotides: TGTGCCAGCAGCAGACGGGGACTACCGGAAAACATTCAGTACTTC.

J is TRBJ2-3 and V is TRBV20-1, with TRBD2 matching over 12 bases. CDR1 DFQATT and CDR2 SNEGSKA come from the germline V gene (reference sequence). The V segment lost 6 bases and the J segment 4 bases; nucleotides outside the gene matches: 8. The CDR3 contains 15 residues. CDR3 in DNA: TGCAGTGCCCTAGGACTAGCGGGGACGGCAGATACGCAGTATTTT. It is translated as CSALGLAGTADTQYF.